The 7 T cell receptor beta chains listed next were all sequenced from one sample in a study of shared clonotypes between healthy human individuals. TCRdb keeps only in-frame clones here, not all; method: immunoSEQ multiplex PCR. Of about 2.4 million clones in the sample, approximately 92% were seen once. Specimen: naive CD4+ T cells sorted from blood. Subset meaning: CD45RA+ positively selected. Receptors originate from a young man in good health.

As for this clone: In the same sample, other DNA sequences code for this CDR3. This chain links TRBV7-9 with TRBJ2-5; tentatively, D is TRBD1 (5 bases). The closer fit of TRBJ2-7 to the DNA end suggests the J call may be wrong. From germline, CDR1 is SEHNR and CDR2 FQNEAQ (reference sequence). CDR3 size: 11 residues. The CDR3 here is CASSRGYEQYF. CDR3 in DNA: TGTGCCAGCAGCAGGGGCTACGAGCAGTACTTC.

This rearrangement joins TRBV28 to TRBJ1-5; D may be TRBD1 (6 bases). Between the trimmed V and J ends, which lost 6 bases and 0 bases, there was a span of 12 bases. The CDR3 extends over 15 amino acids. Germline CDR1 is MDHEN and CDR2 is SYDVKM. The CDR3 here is CASRSQGVSNQPQHF. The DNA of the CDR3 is TGTGCCAGCAGGTCACAGGGAGTTAGCAATCAGCCCCAGCATTTT.

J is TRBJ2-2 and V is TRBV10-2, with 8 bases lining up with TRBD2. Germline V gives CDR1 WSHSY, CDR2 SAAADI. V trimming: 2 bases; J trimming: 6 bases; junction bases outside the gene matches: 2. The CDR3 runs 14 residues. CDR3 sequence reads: CASSERGGAGELFF. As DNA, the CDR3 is TGCGCCAGCAGTGAGCGGGGGGGCGCCGGGGAGCTGTTTTTT.

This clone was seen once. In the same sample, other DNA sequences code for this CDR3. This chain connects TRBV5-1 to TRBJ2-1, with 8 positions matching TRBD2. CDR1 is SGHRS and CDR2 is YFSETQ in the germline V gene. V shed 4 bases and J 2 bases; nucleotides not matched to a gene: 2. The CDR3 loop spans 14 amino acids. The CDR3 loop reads CASSPGLAYNEQFF. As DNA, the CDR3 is TGCGCCAGCAGCCCGGGACTAGCCTACAATGAGCAGTTCTTC.

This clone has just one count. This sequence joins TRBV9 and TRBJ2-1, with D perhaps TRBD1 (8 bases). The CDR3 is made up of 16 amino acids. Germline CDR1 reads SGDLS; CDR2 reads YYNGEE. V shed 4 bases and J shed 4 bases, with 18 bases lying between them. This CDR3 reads CASSTGGLAAYNEQFF. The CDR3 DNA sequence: TGTGCCAGCAGCACAGGGGGGCTAGCGGCTTACAATGAGCAGTTCTTC.

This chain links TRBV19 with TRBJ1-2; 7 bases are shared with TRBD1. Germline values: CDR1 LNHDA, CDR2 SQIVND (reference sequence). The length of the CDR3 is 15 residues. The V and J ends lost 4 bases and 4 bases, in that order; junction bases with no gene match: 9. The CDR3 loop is CASSTLDRASYGYTF. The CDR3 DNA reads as TGTGCCAGTAGTACCCTAGACAGGGCGAGCTATGGCTACACCTTC.

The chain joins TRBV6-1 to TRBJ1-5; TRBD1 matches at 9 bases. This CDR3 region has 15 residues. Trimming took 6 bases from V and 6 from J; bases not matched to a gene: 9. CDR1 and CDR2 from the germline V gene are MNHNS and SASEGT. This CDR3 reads CASRDGQGRTQPQHF. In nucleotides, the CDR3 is TGTGCCAGCAGAGATGGACAGGGGAGAACTCAGCCCCAGCATTTT.